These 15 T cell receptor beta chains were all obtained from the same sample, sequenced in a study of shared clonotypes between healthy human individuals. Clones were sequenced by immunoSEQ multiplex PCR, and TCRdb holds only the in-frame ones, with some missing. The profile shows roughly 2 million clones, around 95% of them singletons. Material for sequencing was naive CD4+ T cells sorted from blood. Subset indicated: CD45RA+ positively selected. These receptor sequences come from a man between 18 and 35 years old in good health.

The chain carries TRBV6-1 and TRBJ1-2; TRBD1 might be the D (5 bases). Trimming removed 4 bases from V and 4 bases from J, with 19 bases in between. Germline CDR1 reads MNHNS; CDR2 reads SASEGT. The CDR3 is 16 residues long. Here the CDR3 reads CASSVETGALIYGYTF. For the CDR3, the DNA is TGTGCCAGCAGTGTGGAAACAGGAGCCCTAATCTATGGCTACACCTTC.

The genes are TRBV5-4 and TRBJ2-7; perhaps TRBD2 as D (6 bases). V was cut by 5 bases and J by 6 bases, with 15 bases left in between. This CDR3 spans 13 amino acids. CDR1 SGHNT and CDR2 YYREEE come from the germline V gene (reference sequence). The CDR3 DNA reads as TGTGCCAGCAGTTTCGGGGTGGGGGGCGAGCAGTACTTC. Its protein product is CASSFGVGGEQYF.

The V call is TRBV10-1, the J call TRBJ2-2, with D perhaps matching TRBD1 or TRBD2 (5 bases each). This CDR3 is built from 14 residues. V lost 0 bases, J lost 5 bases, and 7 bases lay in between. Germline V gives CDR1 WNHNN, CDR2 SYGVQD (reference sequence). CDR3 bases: TGCGCCAGCAGTGAGTCAGAGGGGACCGGGGAGCTGTTTTTT. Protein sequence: CASSESEGTGELFF.

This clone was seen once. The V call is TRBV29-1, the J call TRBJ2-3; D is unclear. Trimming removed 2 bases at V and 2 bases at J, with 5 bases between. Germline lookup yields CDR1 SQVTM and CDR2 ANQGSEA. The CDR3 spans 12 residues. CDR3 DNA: TGCAGCGTTGAATTCTACACAGATACGCAGTATTTT. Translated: CSVEFYTDTQYF.

The chain's CDR3 is CASSELGTGGPTEAFF. In DNA form, the CDR3 reads TGTGCCAGCAGTGAATTAGGTACAGGGGGGCCCACTGAAGCTTTCTTT. The gene calls are TRBV25-1 and TRBJ1-1; 8 bases agree with TRBD1. Losses at the gene ends were 1 base for V and 4 bases for J; bases not matched to a gene: 8. CDR1 MGHDK and CDR2 SYGVNS come from the germline V gene. The CDR3 sequence is 16 residues long.

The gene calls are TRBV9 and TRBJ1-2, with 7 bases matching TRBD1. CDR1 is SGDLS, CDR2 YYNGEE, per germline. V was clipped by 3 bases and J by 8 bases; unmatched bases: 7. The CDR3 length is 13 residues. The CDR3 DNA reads TGTGCCAGCAGCGCCACTTCAGGGGGGGGCTACACCTTC. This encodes CASSATSGGGYTF.

The CDR3 loop reads CASSLDGGTGNYGYTF. The CDR3 DNA sequence: TGCGCCAGCAGCTTGGACGGTGGGACAGGGAACTATGGCTACACCTTC. The chain links TRBV5-1 to TRBJ1-2; TRBD1 matches at 9 bases. V shed 0 bases, J shed 2 bases, and the junction held 5 bases outside the gene matches. CDR3 size: 16 residues. The V gene's germline CDR1 is SGHRS and CDR2 YFSETQ. The complete variable domain, with remaining parts taken from reference TRBV5-1 and TRBJ1-2, reads KAGVTQTPRYLIKTRGQQVTLSCSPISGHRSVSWYQQTPGQGLQFLFEYFSETQRNKGNFPGRFSGRQFSNSRSEMNVSTLELGDSALYLCASSLDGGTGNYGYTFGSGTRLTVV.

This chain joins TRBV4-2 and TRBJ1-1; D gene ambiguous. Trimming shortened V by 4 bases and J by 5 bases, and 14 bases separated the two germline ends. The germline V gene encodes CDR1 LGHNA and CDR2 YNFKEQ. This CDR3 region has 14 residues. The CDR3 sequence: CASSLREVATEAFF. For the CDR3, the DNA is TGTGCCAGCAGCCTCCGAGAGGTTGCGACTGAAGCTTTCTTT.

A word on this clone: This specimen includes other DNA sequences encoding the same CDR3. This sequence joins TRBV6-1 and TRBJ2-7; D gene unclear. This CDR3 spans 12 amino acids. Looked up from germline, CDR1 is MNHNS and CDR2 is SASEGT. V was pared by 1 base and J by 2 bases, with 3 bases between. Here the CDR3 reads CASSEGAYEQYF. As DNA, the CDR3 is TGTGCCAGCAGTGAAGGAGCCTACGAGCAGTACTTC.

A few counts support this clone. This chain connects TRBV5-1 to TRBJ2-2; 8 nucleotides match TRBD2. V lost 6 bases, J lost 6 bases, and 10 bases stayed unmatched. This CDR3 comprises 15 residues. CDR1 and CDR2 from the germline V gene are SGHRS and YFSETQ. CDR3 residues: CASTPSGGVSGELFF. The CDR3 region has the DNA TGCGCCAGCACTCCCTCCGGGGGGGTCTCCGGGGAGCTGTTTTTT.

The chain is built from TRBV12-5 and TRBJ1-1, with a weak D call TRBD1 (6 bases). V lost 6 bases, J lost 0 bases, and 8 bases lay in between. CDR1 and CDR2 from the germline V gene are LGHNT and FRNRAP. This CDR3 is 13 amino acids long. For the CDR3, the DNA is TGTGCTAGTGGGGACAGTATGAACACTGAAGCTTTCTTT. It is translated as CASGDSMNTEAFF.

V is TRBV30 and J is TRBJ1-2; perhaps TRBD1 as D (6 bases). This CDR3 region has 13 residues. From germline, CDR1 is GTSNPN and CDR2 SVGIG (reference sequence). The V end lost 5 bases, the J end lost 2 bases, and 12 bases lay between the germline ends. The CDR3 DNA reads TGTGCCTGGGGACAGCTACAGAACTATGGCTACACCTTC. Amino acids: CAWGQLQNYGYTF.

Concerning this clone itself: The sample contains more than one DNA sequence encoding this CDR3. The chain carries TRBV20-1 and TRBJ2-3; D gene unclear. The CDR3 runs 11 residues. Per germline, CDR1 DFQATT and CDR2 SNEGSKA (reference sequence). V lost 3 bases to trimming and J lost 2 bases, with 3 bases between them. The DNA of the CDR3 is TGCAGTGCTAGTCCCACAGATACGCAGTATTTT. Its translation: CSASPTDTQYF.

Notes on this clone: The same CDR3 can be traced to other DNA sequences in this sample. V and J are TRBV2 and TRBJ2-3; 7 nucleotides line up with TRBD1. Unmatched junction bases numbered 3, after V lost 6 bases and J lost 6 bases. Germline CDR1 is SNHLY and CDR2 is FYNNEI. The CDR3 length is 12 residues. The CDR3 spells CASRRDSDTQYF. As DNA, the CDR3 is TGTGCCAGCAGGAGGGACAGTGATACGCAGTATTTT.

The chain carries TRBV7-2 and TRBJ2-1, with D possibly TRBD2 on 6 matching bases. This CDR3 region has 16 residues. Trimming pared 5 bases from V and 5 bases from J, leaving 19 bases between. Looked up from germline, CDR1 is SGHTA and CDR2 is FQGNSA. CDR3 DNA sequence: TGTGCCAGCAGCCCACGACTAGTAGGGGTCGACAATGAGCAGTTCTTC. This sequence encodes CASSPRLVGVDNEQFF.